The source of this T cell receptor (beta chain) is a study of blood T cell repertoires in COVID-19 (dated by TCRdb to about 2020). For the wider study: Samples covering the acute and convalescent phases of COVID-19 were provided by collaborators in the United States, Italy and Spain. The material from the prospective study consisted of cDNA or gDNA derived from T cells, B-cell-depleted T cells, or PBMCs. Deeply sampled blood TCRbeta repertoires from subjects exposed to, actively infected with, or recovered from COVID-19 were included in the dataset. The repertoires were released in a freely available public database intended as a resource for research on the immune response to SARS-CoV-2. The samples were drawn from the first 160 participants of the ongoing ImmuneRACE study and from some 1,300 subjects provided by 6 global collaborators. Sample metadata almost always included a de-identified subject ID, COVID-19 status, age in years and sex. Where available, HLA class I and class II types were taken from metadata supplied by the sample provider and were not determined by assay-based typing.

Whole blood was collected in K2EDTA tubes by collaborating institutions according to the institutions' own protocols. Collaborator samples were shipped for TCRbeta analysis as frozen whole blood, isolated PBMCs, or DNA extracted from either sample type. TCRbeta CDR3 regions were amplified from genomic DNA using the immunoSEQ Assay, a bias-controlled multiplex PCR. Processing in the source paper ran as follows. The number of nucleated cells in each sample was estimated from the amplification of reference gene primers within the assay. To quantify the absolute abundance of each unique TCRbeta CDR3 rearrangement, sequence reads were collapsed and filtered. For each sample, productive Simpson clonality was calculated by taking the square root of Simpson's diversity index across productive rearrangements. This immuneACCESS table, as held by TCRdb, lists in-frame sequences with V and J called but not all clones. Of the missing ones, under half trace to an unresolved V gene in checked studies; the others have no known cause. V and J calls and clone size are those listed in that table; D and trimming were worked out from the DNA. A total of under 200,000 clones appear in this sample, 70% to 80% of them only once. In total, the top ten clones hold 8% to 9.5% of the sample.

Summary of the overall study and its limitations: How much clinical and demographic metadata was included differed by source and by participant, and the metadata was provided uncurated.

As to this clone: The antigen this receptor binds is unknown. Base qualities are missing; no much larger clone stands one base away.

V is trimmed back by 4 bases and J by 9 bases, and the junction contains 12 bases that no gene match accounts for. From its cysteine to its phenylalanine, the CDR3 spans 16 amino acids. Only CDR3 DNA remains: 48 bases, in frame from the first base. Based on the germline V gene (reference sequence), the CDR1 and CDR2 sequences are LNHDA and SQIVND. The clonotype originates from a man aged 55 to 69 with acute or convalescent COVID-19. The V and J genes are TRBV19 and TRBJ1-6, and 7 junctional nucleotides match TRBD1. The sequencing sample was made of peripheral blood. The sequenced DNA is TGTGCCAGTAGTACCCGGGACAGTGGATTCGGTTCACCCCTCCACTTT. Translated, it gives CASSTRDSGFGSPLHF.